This TCR beta chain stems from a study of identical twins. A universal primer site was incorporated via template switching, and the cDNA contained unique molecular identifiers. Via MiXCR, TCRdb re-called the 5' RACE reads, giving one row per CDR3 protein. The sample lists 1.5 million to 2 million distinct CDR3 sequences, 25% to 35% seen once, with under 0.35% in the top ten. This clonotype was seen only a few times. The sequenced sample consisted of cord blood. This receptor was identified in a newborn girl in good health.

CDR3 residues: CSATLVRDRGYNEQFF. The DNA for the CDR3 is TGCAGTGCTACCTTAGTCCGGGACCGGGGTTACAATGAGCAGTTCTTC. The V and J genes are TRBV20-1 and TRBJ2-1; D is perhaps TRBD1 or TRBD2 (5 bases each). The germline gives CDR1 DFQATT, CDR2 SNEGSKA (reference sequence). The CDR3 has 16 amino acids. Trimming removed 4 bases at V and 4 bases at J, with 20 bases between.